This record looks at one T cell receptor beta chain sequence and its context. V dropped 5 bases and J dropped 6 bases, with 11 bases sitting between them. The CDR3 consists of 13 residues. Germline V gene lookup returns CDR1 MNHEY and CDR2 SMNVEV (reference sequence). The record originates from a study of blood T cell repertoires in COVID-19. Looking at the study overall: The origin of the acute and convalescent COVID-19 samples was the United States, Italy and Spain.

In the source study's methods: It was from reference gene primer amplification that nucleated cell counts were estimated. TCRdb keeps only in-frame clones here, not all; method: immunoSEQ multiplex PCR. That table is the source of V, J and clone size, and D and trimming were worked out from the DNA. This table holds roughly 80,000 clones, approximately 84% found once. Sequenced input: peripheral blood. The chain combines TRBV27 with TRBJ2-1; maybe TRBD2 (6 bases). The TCR sequence derives from a man aged 55-75 years with active or convalescent COVID-19. In DNA form, the CDR3 reads TGTGCCAGCAGTGCCTCTAGCGTCAATGAGCAGTTCTTC. Translated, it gives CASSASSVNEQFF.